The T cell receptor beta chain described here comes from a study of blood T cell repertoires in COVID-19. Study-level background: Sites across the United States, Italy and Spain contributed samples from acute and convalescent COVID-19. The analysed material was cDNA or gDNA that came from T cells, B-cell-depleted T cells, or PBMCs.

As handled by the study authors: Reference gene primers were amplified, and this amplification served to estimate nucleated cell counts. Measured with immunoSEQ multiplex PCR; TCRdb has only the in-frame clones, and not every one. The DNA gave D and trimming, while V, J and clone size come from that table. The sample shows 100,000 to 110,000 clones, 88% of them seen only once. There are 18 residues in the CDR3. CDR1 and CDR2 from the germline V gene are SGHRS and YFSETQ. The germline V and J ends were trimmed by 6 bases and 4 bases, with 25 bases remaining between them. The table lists this clone with a few counts.

This sequence joins TRBV5-1 and TRBJ2-2, with D perhaps TRBD2 (8 bases). The TCR sequence derives from a human donor in a cohort sampled during active COVID-19. Sequenced sample: peripheral blood. The CDR3 spells CASTGGPPDRVFTGELFF. CDR3 nucleotide sequence: TGCGCCAGCACGGGGGGGCCCCCTGACAGGGTCTTCACCGGGGAGCTGTTTTTT.